These 21 T cell receptor beta chains were all obtained from the same sample, sequenced in a study of blood T cell repertoires in COVID-19. Assay used: immunoSEQ multiplex PCR; TCRdb lists only in-frame clones, some missing. The table lists about 180,000 clones, approximately 85% of them singletons. Sequencing input: peripheral blood. These receptors were obtained from a man older than 75 with COVID-19, enrolled during active disease.

The chain joins TRBV7-2 to TRBJ1-2; no definite D call. With 5 bases removed from V and 2 bases from J, the gap between germline ends came to 3 bases. The CDR3 loop spans 11 amino acids. Germline CDR1 reads SGHTA; CDR2 reads FQGNSA. CDR3 sequence (DNA): TGTGCCAGCAGCCTCAACTATGGCTACACCTTC. Protein product: CASSLNYGYTF. Variable domain in full (rest from reference TRBV7-2 and TRBJ1-2): GAGVSQSPSNKVTEKGKDVELRCDPISGHTALYWYRQSLGQGLEFLIYFQGNSAPDKSGLPSDRFSAERTGGSVSTLTIQRTQQEDSAVYLCASSLNYGYTFGSGTRLTVV.

In its sample, this clone was seen once. The chain links TRBV27 to TRBJ2-3, with D possibly TRBD1 on 5 matching bases. CDR3 length equals 16 residues. Trimming removed 5 bases at V and 2 bases at J, with 17 bases between. Germline V gene sequence: CDR1 MNHEY, CDR2 SMNVEV (reference sequence). The CDR3 DNA reads as TGTGCCAGCAGTATGGCACGGACATCCCCCACAGATACGCAGTATTTT. Protein product: CASSMARTSPTDTQYF.

The rearrangement uses TRBV19 and TRBJ2-7; possibly TRBD2 for D (5 bases). The V and J ends lost 4 bases and 3 bases respectively, with 10 bases between them. The CDR3 loop spans 13 amino acids. Per the germline V gene, CDR1 is LNHDA and CDR2 is SQIVND (reference sequence). The CDR3 region is CASSKLVGYEQYF. For the CDR3, the DNA is TGTGCCAGTAGTAAACTAGTTGGCTACGAGCAGTACTTC.

The rearrangement joins TRBV5-6 to TRBJ2-1; TRBD2 matches at 9 bases. The V gene's germline CDR1 is SGHDT and CDR2 YYEEEE. This CDR3 has 16 amino acids. The trim removed 4 bases at V and 2 bases at J, leaving 7 bases unmatched. This CDR3 reads CASSRGLAGTYNEQFF. In DNA, the CDR3 is TGTGCCAGCAGCCGCGGTCTAGCGGGGACCTACAATGAGCAGTTCTTC.

This chain joins TRBV15 and TRBJ2-2; D unresolved. CDR3 length equals 16 residues. Trimming took off 0 bases at V and 0 bases at J, with 8 bases between the two ends. The germline V gene has CDR1 LNHNV and CDR2 YYDKDF (reference sequence). CDR3 loop: CATSRDVLANTGELFF. In DNA, the CDR3 is TGTGCCACCAGCAGAGACGTCCTAGCGAACACCGGGGAGCTGTTTTTT.

This clone was picked up one time. The chain carries TRBV2 and TRBJ1-2, with 10 bases identical to TRBD1. V shed 6 bases, J shed 6 bases, and the junction held 10 bases outside the gene matches. Germline CDR1 is SNHLY and CDR2 is FYNNEI. The CDR3 is 15 amino acids. CDR3 sequence reads: CASSLTTGGSDGYTF. Here the CDR3 DNA reads TGTGCCAGCAGCCTAACGACAGGGGGCTCGGATGGCTACACCTTC.

The rearrangement joins TRBV5-5 to TRBJ1-4; D is undetermined. The germline V gene encodes CDR1 SGHKS and CDR2 YYEKEE (reference sequence). CDR3 size: 14 residues. The ends were cut back, 1 base at V and 0 bases at J, with 4 bases in the middle. The CDR3: CASSLTATNEKLFF. The DNA of the CDR3 is TGTGCCAGCAGCTTGACAGCAACTAATGAAAAACTGTTTTTT.

The CDR3: CASSHTTRLGIQYF. The CDR3 nucleotides are TGTGCCAGCAGTCATACGACGAGACTAGGCATTCAGTACTTC. The chain couples TRBV11-3 to TRBJ2-4, with a weak D call TRBD2 (6 bases). Germline V CDR1 and CDR2: SGHNT, YENEEA. This CDR3 contains 14 residues. V was cut by 6 bases and J by 9 bases, with 18 bases left in between.

This rearrangement joins TRBV7-3 to TRBJ2-1, with TRBD2 as a possible D gene (5 bases). Trimming took off 0 bases at V and 8 bases at J, with 17 bases between the two ends. CDR3 length: 16 residues. Looked up from germline, CDR1 is SGHTA and CDR2 is FQGTGA. In DNA, the CDR3 is TGTGCCAGCAGCTTAACGAACGCGGGTGAGATGTATGAGCAGTTCTTC. Its protein is CASSLTNAGEMYEQFF.

The chain combines TRBV7-3 with TRBJ2-1, with 7 bases identical to TRBD1. With 1 base clipped from V and 8 bases from J, the junction kept 8 bases outside the gene matches. Germline-derived CDR1 and CDR2 are SGHTA and FQGTGA. The CDR3 sequence is 15 residues long. The CDR3: CASSLNRGGIDEQFF. The CDR3 DNA follows: TGTGCCAGCAGCTTAAACAGGGGTGGAATCGATGAGCAGTTCTTC.

As to this clone: Different DNA sequences within this sample yield the same CDR3. CDR3 sequence (DNA): TGCGCCAGCAGCTCCGGACAGGGCGCCCGGGAGACCCAGTACTTC. Encoded protein: CASSSGQGARETQYF. This chain connects TRBV5-1 to TRBJ2-5, with 8 nucleotides matching TRBD1. V gave up 3 bases and J gave up 5 bases; unmatched junction bases: 9. The CDR3 length is 15 residues. Germline V lookup: CDR1 SGHRS, CDR2 YFSETQ. Looking up the rest from reference TRBV5-1 and TRBJ2-5 gives the full variable domain: KAGVTQTPRYLIKTRGQQVTLSCSPISGHRSVSWYQQTPGQGLQFLFEYFSETQRNKGNFPGRFSGRQFSNSRSEMNVSTLELGDSALYLCASSSGQGARETQYFGPGTRLLVL.

The chain combines TRBV6-6 with TRBJ1-1; 8 nucleotides align to TRBD1. V lost 5 bases, J lost 4 bases, and 15 bases stayed unmatched. Germline V gene sequence: CDR1 MNHNY, CDR2 SVGAGI (reference sequence). The CDR3 has 17 amino acids. The DNA of the CDR3 is TGTGCCAGCAGTCCCTCTAGGACAGGGCCCAAGGGCACTGAAGCTTTCTTT. Translation: CASSPSRTGPKGTEAFF.

This chain joins TRBV7-9 and TRBJ1-3, with D uncertain. This CDR3 spans 15 amino acids. Germline V gene sequence: CDR1 SEHNR, CDR2 FQNEAQ (reference sequence). Trimming took off 6 bases at V and 1 base at J, with 13 bases between the two ends. The CDR3 bases are TGTGCCAGCAGTAATCGCTTCGGGTCTGGAAACACCATATATTTT. Translation gives CASSNRFGSGNTIYF.

This chain connects TRBV28 to TRBJ2-1; a weak D match, TRBD2 (6 bases). The V end was cut by 2 bases, the J end by 0 bases, with 11 bases between. Germline loops: CDR1 MDHEN, CDR2 SYDVKM. The CDR3 consists of 16 residues. CDR3 region: CASSLTSSGSYNEQFF. The CDR3 nucleotides are TGTGCCAGCAGTTTAACTAGCTCCGGCTCCTACAATGAGCAGTTCTTC.

The chain joins TRBV24-1 to TRBJ2-7; D may be TRBD1 (6 bases). The CDR3 runs 12 residues. Per the germline V gene, CDR1 is KGHDR and CDR2 is SFDVKD. V was cut by 9 bases and J by 2 bases, with 10 bases left in between. The CDR3 is CATGAGAYEQYF. The CDR3 nucleotides are TGTGCCACCGGGGCAGGGGCCTACGAGCAGTACTTC.

V gene TRBV7-6 combines with J gene TRBJ2-1; 9 bases map to TRBD1. The trim removed 4 bases at V and 9 bases at J, leaving 10 bases unmatched. CDR3 length: 15 residues. CDR1 and CDR2 (germline): SGHVS, FNYEAQ. This CDR3 is CASSSEGQGFGEQFF. The CDR3 DNA follows: TGTGCCAGCAGCTCGGAGGGACAGGGTTTCGGTGAGCAGTTCTTC.

The chain couples TRBV2 to TRBJ1-5; possible D gene TRBD1, 6 bases. There are 14 residues in the CDR3. The germline gives CDR1 SNHLY, CDR2 FYNNEI. Between the trimmed V and J ends, which lost 4 bases and 4 bases, there was a span of 11 bases. The CDR3 loop is CASSARQENQPQHF. The DNA for the CDR3 is TGTGCCAGCAGTGCCCGACAGGAGAATCAGCCCCAGCATTTT.

The J gene is TRBJ1-5, the V gene TRBV6-1; 7 bases match TRBD1. With V trimmed by 1 base and J by 3 bases, 3 bases remained unmatched. CDR3 length: 15 amino acids. Germline assignment: CDR1 MNHNS and CDR2 SASEGT. The CDR3 DNA follows: TGTGCCAGCAGTGAAGGGACAGGCGTCAATCAGCCCCAGCATTTT. This sequence encodes CASSEGTGVNQPQHF.

The gene calls are TRBV9 and TRBJ2-7; TRBD2 matches at 15 bases. V shed 7 bases and J 5 bases; nucleotides not matched to a gene: 7. The CDR3 length is 15 residues. The germline gives CDR1 SGDLS, CDR2 YYNGEE. The CDR3 DNA sequence: TGTGCCAGCGGTCGGACTAGCGGGGGGGTTCACGAGCAGTACTTC. This sequence encodes CASGRTSGGVHEQYF.

The chain links TRBV11-2 to TRBJ2-1; 13 nucleotides agree with TRBD2. V was pared by 5 bases and J by 8 bases, with 9 bases of the junction left unmatched. CDR1 and CDR2 (germline): SGHAT, FQNNGV. The CDR3 is 16 residues long. The CDR3 loop reads CASSATSGGPGHEQFF. For the CDR3, the DNA is TGTGCCAGCAGCGCGACTAGCGGGGGGCCCGGACATGAGCAGTTCTTC. Supplemented by reference TRBV11-2 and TRBJ2-1, the full variable domain reads EAGVAQSPRYKIIEKRQSVAFWCNPISGHATLYWYQQILGQGPKLLIQFQNNGVVDDSQLPKDRFSAERLKGVDSTLKIQPAKLEDSAVYLCASSATSGGPGHEQFFGPGTRLTVL.

This clone showed up many times. The chain carries TRBV9 and TRBJ1-1; 7 bases map to TRBD1. Germline values: CDR1 SGDLS, CDR2 YYNGEE. The CDR3 runs 15 residues. J was trimmed by 0 bases and V by 4 bases; bases with no gene match: 6. DNA of the CDR3: TGTGCCAGCAGCCCGGGACAGACCTTGAACACTGAAGCTTTCTTT. Amino acid sequence: CASSPGQTLNTEAFF.